This TCR beta chain comes out of a study of blood T cells in healthy people across ages. Whole-study results and caveats: The study regarded diversity estimates from one million T cells as underestimates.

This clonotype was observed a few times. Antigen: not known. Using a J-beta primer mix together with a sample-barcoded 5' primer, a second PCR was run for 7 to 11 cycles. Unique molecular identifiers of 12 random nucleotides labeled each cDNA. TCRdb re-called the 5' RACE reads through MiXCR, storing one row per CDR3 protein. The data contain 800,000 to 950,000 distinct CDR3 sequences, approximately 49% of them singletons. Donors were systemically healthy Caucasian individuals from Russia aged roughly 6 to 95 years. Every sample gave at least 5 micrograms of total RNA when it was extracted. The CDR3 is 15 amino acids. Germline CDR1 reads SGHDT; CDR2 reads YYEEEE. V shed 4 bases and J shed 2 bases, with 14 bases lying between them.

Sequencing was carried out using blood. The rearrangement uses TRBV5-6 and TRBJ2-3, with D tentatively TRBD1 (8 bases). This clonotype was obtained from a man aged 25 to 40 in good health. Written as DNA, the CDR3 is TGTGCCAGCAGCCGGGAGGACAGGGACACAGATACGCAGTATTTT. Translation: CASSREDRDTDTQYF.